The clone carrying this TCR beta chain was seen a single time. The record originates from a study of OX40 agonist ivuxolimab in advanced cancers. The CDR3 consists of 15 residues. Germline trimming cut 2 bases from V and 4 bases from J; bases unmatched to any gene: 6. Germline V gene data show CDR1 as LGHNA and CDR2 as YNFKEQ. Measured with immunoSEQ multiplex PCR; TCRdb has only the in-frame clones, and not every one. Altogether roughly 73,000 clones are present, over 85% being singletons, with the ten largest covering approximately 2.3%. The TCR was taken from an adult with an advanced solid tumor such as melanoma, head and neck, liver or kidney cancer. Sequences were derived from CD4+ or CD8+ T cells sorted from blood, sampled in a trial of the OX40 agonist ivuxolimab. The chain carries TRBV4-2 and TRBJ2-5; 8 bases are shared with TRBD2. CDR3 residues: CASSQRERELETQYF. The CDR3 nucleotides read TGTGCCAGCAGCCAACGGGAGCGGGAGTTAGAGACCCAGTACTTC.